The text below deals with one T cell receptor (beta chain). Its antigen is currently unknown. The data derive from a study of T-cell memory formation after mild COVID-19. Overall study findings and caveats: Day 37-peaking second-wave clones had unconfirmed SARS-CoV-2 specificity. Of the contracting clones, CD4+ ones lay mainly in CM and EM, and CD8+ ones in EMRA. Later expanders leaned toward CD4+, whereas clones contracting from day 15 to 85 were balanced CD4/CD8.

Employing constant-segment primers, 5'RACE generated TCR alpha and TCR beta cDNA libraries bearing sample barcodes and UMIs. TCRdb reprocessed the 5' RACE reads with MiXCR, giving one entry per CDR3 protein. This sample has about 610,000 distinct CDR3 sequences, with around a sixth found just once. The sequencing input was PBMCs or a T cell subset sorted from them (not recorded which). The source is an adult woman who had mild COVID-19 (a few samples of this study predate the infection). Cell type and time point are not known.

CDR3 region: CASSEGQGFSDTQYF. DNA for the CDR3: TGTGCCAGCAGTGAAGGACAGGGATTTTCAGATACGCAGTATTTT. The chain recombines TRBV25-1 with TRBJ2-3, with TRBD1 identical over 8 bases. CDR3 length equals 15 residues. CDR1 and CDR2 (germline): MGHDK, SYGVNS. V trimming: 2 bases; J trimming: 4 bases; junction bases outside the gene matches: 5.